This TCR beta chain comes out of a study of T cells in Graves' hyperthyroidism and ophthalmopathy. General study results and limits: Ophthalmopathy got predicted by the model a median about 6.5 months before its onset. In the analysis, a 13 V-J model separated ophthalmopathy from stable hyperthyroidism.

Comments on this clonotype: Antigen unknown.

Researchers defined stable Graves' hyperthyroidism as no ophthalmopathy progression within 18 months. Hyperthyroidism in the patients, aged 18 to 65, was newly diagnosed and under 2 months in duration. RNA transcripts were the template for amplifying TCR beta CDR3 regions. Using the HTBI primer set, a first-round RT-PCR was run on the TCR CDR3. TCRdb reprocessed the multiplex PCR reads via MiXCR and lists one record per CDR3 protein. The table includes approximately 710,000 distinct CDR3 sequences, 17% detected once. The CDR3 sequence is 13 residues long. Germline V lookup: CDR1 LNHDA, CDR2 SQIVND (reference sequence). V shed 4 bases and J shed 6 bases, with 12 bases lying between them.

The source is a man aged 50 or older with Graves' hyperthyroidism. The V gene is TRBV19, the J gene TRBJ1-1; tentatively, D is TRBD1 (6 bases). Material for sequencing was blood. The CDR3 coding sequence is TGTGCCAGTAGTACAGGGGTTTTGTCTGAAGCTTTCTTT. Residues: CASSTGVLSEAFF.